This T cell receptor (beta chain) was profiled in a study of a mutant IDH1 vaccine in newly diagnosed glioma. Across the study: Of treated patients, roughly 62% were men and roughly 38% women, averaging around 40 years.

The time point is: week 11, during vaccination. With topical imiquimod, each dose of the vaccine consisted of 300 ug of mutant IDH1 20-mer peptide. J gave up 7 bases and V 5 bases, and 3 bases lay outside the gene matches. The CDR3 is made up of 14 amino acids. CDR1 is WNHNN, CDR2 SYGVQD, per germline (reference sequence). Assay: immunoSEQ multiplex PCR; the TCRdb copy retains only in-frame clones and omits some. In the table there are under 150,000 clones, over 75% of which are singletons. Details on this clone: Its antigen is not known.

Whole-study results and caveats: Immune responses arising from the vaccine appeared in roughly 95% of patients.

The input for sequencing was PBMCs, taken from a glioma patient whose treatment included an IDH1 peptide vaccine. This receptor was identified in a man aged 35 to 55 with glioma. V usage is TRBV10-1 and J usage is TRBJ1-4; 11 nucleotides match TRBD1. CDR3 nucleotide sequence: TGCGCCAGCAGTCCAGGGACAGGGGGTGAAAAACTGTTTTTT. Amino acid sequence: CASSPGTGGEKLFF.